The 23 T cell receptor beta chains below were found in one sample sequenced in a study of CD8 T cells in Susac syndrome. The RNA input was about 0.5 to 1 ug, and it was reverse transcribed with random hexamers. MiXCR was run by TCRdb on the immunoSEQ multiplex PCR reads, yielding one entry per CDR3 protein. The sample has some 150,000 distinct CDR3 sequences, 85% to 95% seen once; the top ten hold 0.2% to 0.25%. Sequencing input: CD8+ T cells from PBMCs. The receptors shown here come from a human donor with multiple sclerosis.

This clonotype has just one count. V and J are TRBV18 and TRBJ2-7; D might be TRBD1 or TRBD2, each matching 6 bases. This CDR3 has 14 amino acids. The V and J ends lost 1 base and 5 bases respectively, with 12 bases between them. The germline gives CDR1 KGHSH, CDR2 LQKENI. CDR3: CASSPRGDNNEQYF. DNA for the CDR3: TGTGCCAGCTCACCACGGGGGGACAATAACGAGCAGTACTTC. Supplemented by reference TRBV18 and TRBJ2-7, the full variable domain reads NAGVMQNPRHLVRRRGQEARLRCSPMKGHSHVYWYRQLPEEGLKFMVYLQKENIIDESGMPKERFSAEFPKEGPSILRIQQVVRGDSAAYFCASSPRGDNNEQYFGPGTRLTVT.

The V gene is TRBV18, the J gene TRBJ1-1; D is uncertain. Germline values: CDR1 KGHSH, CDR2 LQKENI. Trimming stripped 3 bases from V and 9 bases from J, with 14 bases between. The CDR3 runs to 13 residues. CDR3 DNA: TGTGCCAGCTCACCTGAGGCGAGGGTCAAAGCTTTCTTT. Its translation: CASSPEARVKAFF.

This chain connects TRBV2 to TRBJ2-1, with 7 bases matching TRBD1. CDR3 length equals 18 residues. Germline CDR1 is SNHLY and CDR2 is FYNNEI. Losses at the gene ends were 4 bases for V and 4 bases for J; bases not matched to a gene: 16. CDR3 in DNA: TGTGCCAGCAGTGTTCCCGACAGGGCTCCTACTAAATACAATGAGCAGTTCTTC. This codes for CASSVPDRAPTKYNEQFF.

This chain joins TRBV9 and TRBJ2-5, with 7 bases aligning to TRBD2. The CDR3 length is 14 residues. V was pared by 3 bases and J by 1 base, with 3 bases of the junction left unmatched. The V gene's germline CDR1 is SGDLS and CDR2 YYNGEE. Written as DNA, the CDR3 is TGTGCCAGCAGCGGGGGACTACCCCAAGAGACCCAGTACTTC. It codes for CASSGGLPQETQYF.

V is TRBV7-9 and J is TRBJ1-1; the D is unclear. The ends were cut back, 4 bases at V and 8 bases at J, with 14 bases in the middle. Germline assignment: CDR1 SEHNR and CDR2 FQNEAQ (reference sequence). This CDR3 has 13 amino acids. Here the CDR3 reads CASSSTGPGEAFF. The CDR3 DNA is TGTGCCAGCAGCTCAACCGGGCCGGGGGAAGCTTTCTTT.

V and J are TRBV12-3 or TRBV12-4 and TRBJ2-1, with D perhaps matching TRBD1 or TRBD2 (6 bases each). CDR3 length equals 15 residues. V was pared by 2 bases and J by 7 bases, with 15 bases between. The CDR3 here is CASSLLGGTGNEQFF. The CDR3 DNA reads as TGTGCCAGCAGTTTACTAGGGGGGACGGGGAATGAGCAGTTCTTC.

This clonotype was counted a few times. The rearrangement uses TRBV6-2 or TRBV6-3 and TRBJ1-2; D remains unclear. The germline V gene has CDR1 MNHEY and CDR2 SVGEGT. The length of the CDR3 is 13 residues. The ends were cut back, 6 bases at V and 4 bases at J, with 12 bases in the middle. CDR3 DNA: TGTGCCAGCAGCTCCGGGCAGTTCTATGGCTACACCTTC. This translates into CASSSGQFYGYTF.

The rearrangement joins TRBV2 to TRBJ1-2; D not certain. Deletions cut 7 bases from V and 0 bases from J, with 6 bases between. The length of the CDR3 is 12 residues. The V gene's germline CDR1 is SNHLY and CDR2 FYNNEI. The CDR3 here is CASIASNYGYTF. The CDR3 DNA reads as TGTGCCAGCATTGCTTCTAACTATGGCTACACCTTC.

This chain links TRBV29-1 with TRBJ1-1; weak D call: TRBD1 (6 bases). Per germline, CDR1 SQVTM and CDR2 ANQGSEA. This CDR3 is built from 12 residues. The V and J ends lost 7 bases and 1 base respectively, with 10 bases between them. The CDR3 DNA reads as TGCAGCGGTCTCAGGGGGAACACTGAAGCTTTCTTT. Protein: CSGLRGNTEAFF.

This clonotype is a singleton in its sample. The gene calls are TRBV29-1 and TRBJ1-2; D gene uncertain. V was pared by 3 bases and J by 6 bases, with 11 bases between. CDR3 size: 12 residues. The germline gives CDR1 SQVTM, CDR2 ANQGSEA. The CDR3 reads CSVDAGIHGYTF. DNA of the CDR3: TGCAGCGTTGATGCCGGAATCCATGGCTACACCTTC. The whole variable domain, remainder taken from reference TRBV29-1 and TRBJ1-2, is SAVISQKPSRDICQRGTSLTIQCQVDSQVTMMFWYRQQPGQSLTLIATANQGSEATYESGFVIDKFPISRPNLTFSTLTVSNMSPEDSSIYLCSVDAGIHGYTFGSGTRLTVV.

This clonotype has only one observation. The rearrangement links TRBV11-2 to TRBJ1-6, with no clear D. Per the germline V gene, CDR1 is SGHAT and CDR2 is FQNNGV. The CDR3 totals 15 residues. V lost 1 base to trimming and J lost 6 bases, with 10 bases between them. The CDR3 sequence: CASSLVQTTNSPLHF. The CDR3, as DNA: TGTGCCAGCAGCTTAGTCCAGACTACTAATTCACCCCTCCACTTT.

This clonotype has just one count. The chain's CDR3 is CASSIGLAGLADTQYF. CDR3 in DNA: TGTGCCAGCAGCATCGGACTAGCGGGGTTGGCAGATACGCAGTATTTT. The chain links TRBV9 to TRBJ2-3; the match to TRBD2 covers 12 bases. CDR1 SGDLS and CDR2 YYNGEE come from the germline V gene. The CDR3 spans 16 residues. J was trimmed by 4 bases and V by 4 bases; bases with no gene match: 7. Full variable domain (outside the CDR3, taken from reference TRBV9 and TRBJ2-3): DSGVTQTPKHLITATGQRVTLRCSPRSGDLSVYWYQQSLDQGLQFLIQYYNGEERAKGNILERFSAQQFPDLHSELNLSSLELGDSALYFCASSIGLAGLADTQYFGPGTRLTVL.

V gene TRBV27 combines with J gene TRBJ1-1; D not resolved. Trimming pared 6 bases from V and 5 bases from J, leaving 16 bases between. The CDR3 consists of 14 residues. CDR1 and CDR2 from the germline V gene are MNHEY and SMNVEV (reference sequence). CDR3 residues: CASSSIGGGTEAFF. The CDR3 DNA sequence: TGTGCCAGCAGCTCCATCGGCGGCGGGACTGAAGCTTTCTTT.

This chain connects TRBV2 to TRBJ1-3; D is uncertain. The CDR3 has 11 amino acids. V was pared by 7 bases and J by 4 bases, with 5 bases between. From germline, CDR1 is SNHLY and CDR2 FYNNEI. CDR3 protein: CASTPGNTIYF. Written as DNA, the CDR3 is TGTGCCAGCACCCCCGGAAACACCATATATTTT.

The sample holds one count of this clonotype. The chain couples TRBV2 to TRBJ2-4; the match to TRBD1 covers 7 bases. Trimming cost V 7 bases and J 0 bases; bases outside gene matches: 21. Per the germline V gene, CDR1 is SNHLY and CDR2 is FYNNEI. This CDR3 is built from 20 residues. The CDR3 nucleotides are TGTGCCAGCACCGGTCCGCGTGGGACAGCGACACATCTAGCCAAAAACATTCAGTACTTC. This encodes CASTGPRGTATHLAKNIQYF.

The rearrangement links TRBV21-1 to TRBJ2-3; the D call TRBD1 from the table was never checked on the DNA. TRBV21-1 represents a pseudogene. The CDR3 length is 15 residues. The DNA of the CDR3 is TGTGCCTGCCGACACGGGACATACACCACAGATACGCAGTATTTT. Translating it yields CACRHGTYTTDTQYF.

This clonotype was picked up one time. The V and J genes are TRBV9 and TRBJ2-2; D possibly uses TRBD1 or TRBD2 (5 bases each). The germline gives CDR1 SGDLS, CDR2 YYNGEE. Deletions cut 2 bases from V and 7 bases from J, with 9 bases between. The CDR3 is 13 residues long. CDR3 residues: CASSVGDGGELFF. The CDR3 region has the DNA TGTGCCAGCAGCGTGGGGGATGGCGGGGAGCTGTTTTTT. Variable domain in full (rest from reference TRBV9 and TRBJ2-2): DSGVTQTPKHLITATGQRVTLRCSPRSGDLSVYWYQQSLDQGLQFLIQYYNGEERAKGNILERFSAQQFPDLHSELNLSSLELGDSALYFCASSVGDGGELFFGEGSRLTVL.

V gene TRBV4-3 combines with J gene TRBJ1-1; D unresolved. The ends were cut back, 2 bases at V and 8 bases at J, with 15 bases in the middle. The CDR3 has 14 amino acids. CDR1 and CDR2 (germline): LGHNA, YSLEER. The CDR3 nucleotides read TGCGCCAGCAGCCAATATCGGAGTACGGCAGAAGCTTTCTTT. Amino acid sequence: CASSQYRSTAEAFF.

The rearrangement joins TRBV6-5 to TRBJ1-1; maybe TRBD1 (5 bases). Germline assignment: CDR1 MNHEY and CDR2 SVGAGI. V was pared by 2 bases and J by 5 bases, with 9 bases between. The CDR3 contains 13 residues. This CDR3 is CASSYGTQTEAFF. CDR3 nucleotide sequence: TGTGCCAGCAGTTACGGGACCCAGACTGAAGCTTTCTTT.

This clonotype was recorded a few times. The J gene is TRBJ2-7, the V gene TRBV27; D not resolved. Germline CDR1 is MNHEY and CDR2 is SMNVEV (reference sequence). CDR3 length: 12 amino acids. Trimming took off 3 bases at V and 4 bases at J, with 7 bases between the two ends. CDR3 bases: TGTGCCAGCAGTTTTAGAGGTTACGAGCAGTACTTC. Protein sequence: CASSFRGYEQYF.

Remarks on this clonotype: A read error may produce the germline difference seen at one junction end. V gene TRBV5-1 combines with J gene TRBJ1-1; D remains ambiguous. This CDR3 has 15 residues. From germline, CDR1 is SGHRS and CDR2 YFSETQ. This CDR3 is CASRLGPGVDTEAFF. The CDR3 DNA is TGCGCCAGCAGATTGGGCCCCGGGGTCGACACTGAAGCTTTCTTT.

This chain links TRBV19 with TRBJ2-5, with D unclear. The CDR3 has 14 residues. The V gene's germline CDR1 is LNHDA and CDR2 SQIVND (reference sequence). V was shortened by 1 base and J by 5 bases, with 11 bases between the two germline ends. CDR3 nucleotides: TGTGCCAGTAGTATAGTTGGGCCCCAGGAGACCCAGTACTTC. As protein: CASSIVGPQETQYF. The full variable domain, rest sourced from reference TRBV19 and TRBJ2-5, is DGGITQSPKYLFRKEGQNVTLSCEQNLNHDAMYWYRQDPGQGLRLIYYSQIVNDFQKGDIAEGYSVSREKKESFPLTVTSAQKNPTAFYLCASSIVGPQETQYFGPGTRLLVL.

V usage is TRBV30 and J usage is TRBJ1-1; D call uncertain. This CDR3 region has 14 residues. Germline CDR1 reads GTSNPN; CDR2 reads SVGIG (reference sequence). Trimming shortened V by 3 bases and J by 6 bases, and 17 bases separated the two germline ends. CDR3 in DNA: TGTGCCTGGAGAGTAATAACGCTCGACCCTGAAGCTTTCTTT. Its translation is CAWRVITLDPEAFF.